The clone carrying this T cell receptor beta chain has at least ten counts. TCRdb reanalysed the 5' RACE reads using MiXCR and keeps one entry per CDR3 protein. Seen here are about 360,000 distinct CDR3 sequences, roughly 14% observed once, and the top ten hold 0.9% to 1.2%. This sample stems from a study of CD8 T cells in ankylosing spondylitis. The sample taken for sequencing was blood, either unsorted or a sorted T cell fraction (not recorded which). The TCR comes from a male donor with ankylosing spondylitis or in good health (not recorded which).

CDR3 in DNA: TGTGCCAGCAGGCAAACAAGCACAGATACGCAGTATTTT. Residues: CASRQTSTDTQYF. V gene TRBV12-3 or TRBV12-4 combines with J gene TRBJ2-3, with D uncertain. CDR3 length: 13 amino acids. Deletions cut 6 bases from V and 0 bases from J, with 7 bases between.